The 6 T cell receptor beta chains reported below all come from one sample, sequenced in a study of monozygotic twins with inflammatory bowel disease (dated 2019 in TCRdb). Libraries were prepared through 5' RACE. Sequenced on an Illumina HiSeq 2500. Reprocessed by TCRdb, the reads give a single entry per CDR3 protein sequence, without DNA. The data table for this sample lists approximately 200,000 distinct CDR3 sequences. The ten largest clones capture more than 7.5% of the sample. The sequencing input was blood. Source of these receptors: a human donor with ulcerative colitis or Crohn's disease, or a healthy co-twin of an affected twin (not recorded which).

The rearrangement uses TRBV7-8 and TRBJ2-1; without DNA, the TCRdb call of TRBD1 cannot be checked. Germline CDR1 reads SGHVS; CDR2 reads FQNEAQ. This CDR3 comprises 15 residues. CDR3 region: CASSIDGGAYNEQFF.

The gene calls are TRBV5-4 and TRBJ2-3; TCRdb names TRBD1, which stays unverified in the absence of DNA. This CDR3 is 15 amino acids long. Germline CDR1 reads SGHNT; CDR2 reads YYREEE (reference sequence). The CDR3 spells CASSPPGQSTDTQYF.

This chain uses TRBV2 with TRBJ2-4. Germline V CDR1 and CDR2: SNHLY, FYNNEI. The CDR3 has 12 amino acids. CDR3 loop: CASSEDGQPHHF.

The chain couples TRBV6-6 to TRBJ1-5. From germline, CDR1 is MNHNY and CDR2 SVGAGI (reference sequence). The CDR3 has 11 amino acids. The CDR3 protein is CASRGNQPQHF.

The J gene is TRBJ2-1, the V gene TRBV29-1; the D gene TCRdb calls, TRBD1, cannot be checked with no DNA. The CDR3 is made up of 11 amino acids. The germline gives CDR1 SQVTM, CDR2 ANQGSEA. CDR3 amino acids: CSGDRFNEQFF.

The chain carries TRBV7-9 and TRBJ1-6; lacking DNA, the TRBD1 call made by TCRdb goes unchecked. This CDR3 spans 16 amino acids. CDR1 is SEHNR, CDR2 FQNEAQ, per germline (reference sequence). The chain's CDR3 is CASSQIPGQGNSPLHF.